Listed below are T cell receptor beta chains from one sample, sequenced in a study of T cell responses to AZD1222 COVID-19 vaccine. The data were produced by immunoSEQ multiplex PCR, yet TCRdb's version contains in-frame clones alone and is incomplete. In the table there are approximately 190,000 clones, around 92% of which are singletons. Sequenced material: peripheral blood, taken on day 0 of AZD1222 vaccination. These receptors came from an adult in good health. Each CDR3 is given without its conserved first and last residue. The D gene is left open where the match is weak.

TRBJ2-5	TRBV5-1	TRBD1	ASSLTGAVRETQY
TRBJ1-6	TRBV7-8	TRBD1	ASSSGTGGSSYNSPLH
TRBJ2-7	TRBV4-1	TRBD2	ASSQDGLAGDSSYEQY
TRBJ1-2	TRBV14	NA	ASSPRPPGSSANYGYT
TRBJ1-1	TRBV19	NA	ASSMSILEGLGF
TRBJ1-1	TRBV6-5	NA	ASSYTEAF
TRBJ2-3	TRBV10-3	TRBD1	AISRQGTGAGTDTQY
TRBJ1-2	TRBV2	TRBD1	ASSFRTGEGGYT
TRBJ2-2	TRBV7-3	NA	ASSYGSSGELF
TRBJ2-2	TRBV11-2	NA	ASSFVALTGELF
TRBJ2-2	TRBV19	TRBD2	ASRAGERRTGELF
TRBJ2-3	TRBV6-1	NA	ASSDLQLRY
TRBJ2-5	TRBV6-5	NA	ASSTPQTQY
TRBJ1-1	TRBV27	TRBD1	ASFPSHRGRTEAF
TRBJ1-1	TRBV7-9	NA	ASSLQGVGTEAF
TRBJ1-1	TRBV19	NA	ASSKGYTEAF
TRBJ1-2	TRBV12-3/TRBV12-4	NA	ASSLGQFYGYT
TRBJ2-2	TRBV7-3	TRBD1	ASSQGVNTGELF
TRBJ2-7	TRBV5-5	NA	ASSRRTEGHEQY
TRBJ2-7	TRBV27	NA	ASKKDGSYEQY
TRBJ2-7	TRBV10-3	TRBD1	AIGQGGHEQY
TRBJ2-7	TRBV10-3	TRBD1	AVRTGTNYEQY
TRBJ1-5	TRBV2	NA	ASSDADAFNQPQH
TRBJ2-7	TRBV5-1	TRBD2	ASSSGRDHEQY
TRBJ1-3	TRBV6-2/TRBV6-3	NA	ASSGTGFKGNTIY
TRBJ1-2	TRBV6-1	TRBD1	ASSEGGQGHGYT
TRBJ1-1	TRBV5-6	NA	ASSLPGNTEAF
TRBJ2-2	TRBV7-2	TRBD2	ASSSSSGGTGELF
TRBJ2-5	TRBV6-5	NA	ASSYSPGGETQY
TRBJ2-1	TRBV27	NA	ASSSRNEQF
TRBJ2-2	TRBV10-3	NA	AIRMSSTGELF
TRBJ2-7	TRBV6-5	NA	ASSYSTDGYEQY
TRBJ1-4	TRBV12-3/TRBV12-4	NA	ASSLNWGEKLF
TRBJ2-1	TRBV28	NA	ASSSLGRDNEQF
TRBJ1-5	TRBV7-9	NA	ASSRVDQPQH
TRBJ1-1	TRBV5-1	NA	ASSLVVSNTEAF
TRBJ2-7	TRBV5-4	NA	ASSLRKDSYEQY
TRBJ2-7	TRBV28	NA	ASSFERFTYEQY